The entry below describes one T cell receptor (beta chain). Its antigen target is currently unknown. No much larger clone exists at a distance of one base, and base qualities are not known. One collaborating source in Seattle enrolled patients during active infection and followed them longitudinally through the course of disease. Whole blood was collected in K2EDTA tubes by collaborating institutions according to the institutions' own protocols. For TCRbeta analysis, collaborators shipped samples in one of three forms: frozen whole blood, isolated PBMCs, or DNA extracted from either of those sample types. The immunoSEQ Assay, a bias-controlled multiplex PCR, was used to amplify TCRbeta CDR3 regions from genomic DNA. The original pipeline was this. The number of nucleated cells in each sample was estimated from the amplification of reference gene primers within the assay. To quantify the absolute abundance of each unique TCRbeta CDR3 rearrangement, sequence reads were collapsed and filtered. For each sample, productive Simpson clonality was calculated by taking the square root of Simpson's diversity index across productive rearrangements. This immuneACCESS table, as held by TCRdb, lists in-frame sequences with V and J called but not all clones. Of the missing ones, under half trace to an unresolved V gene in checked studies; the others have no known cause. The DNA gave D and trimming, while V, J and clone size come from that table. The sample includes about 160,000 clones, with 70% to 90% observed a single time. The top ten clonotypes cover roughly 5% of the sample.

This specimen comes from a study of blood T cell repertoires in COVID-19 (TCRdb year 2020). Study-wide context: The collaborator samples originated in the United States, Italy and Spain and spanned the acute and convalescent phases of COVID-19. The prospective study material was composed of cDNA or gDNA derived from T cells, B-cell-depleted T cells, or PBMCs. Deeply sampled blood TCRbeta repertoires from subjects exposed to, actively infected with, or recovered from COVID-19 were included in the dataset. The repertoires were made available in a free public database intended to serve as a resource for research on the immune response to SARS-CoV-2. Samples were obtained from the ongoing ImmuneRACE study (first 160 participants) and from some 1,300 subjects provided by 6 global collaborators. The sample metadata nearly always contained a de-identified subject ID, COVID-19 status, age in years and sex. Where HLA class I and class II types were available, the types were taken from metadata supplied by the sample provider, not from assay-based typing.

The CDR3 measures 15 amino acids from cysteine to phenylalanine. Of all the DNA, just the CDR3 is kept, 45 bases in frame from base 1. Reading the germline V gene (reference sequence) gives CDR1 MNHEY and CDR2 SMNVEV. Ends trimmed: V by 3 bases, J by 0 bases; bases unmatched to a gene: 3. What the study reported, not specific to this receptor: The amount of clinical and demographic metadata varied by source and participant and was provided uncurated.

This sequence was found in a woman between 50 and 59 years old with COVID-19, enrolled during active disease. Here the chain combines TRBV27 and TRBJ2-3; TRBD1 fits 7 bases in the junction. Sequencing was carried out using peripheral blood. The sequenced DNA: TGTGCCAGCAGTTTTTGGGACAGTAGCACAGATACGCAGTATTTT. This yields the protein CASSFWDSSTDTQYF.